One and the same sample provided the 6 T cell receptor beta chains below, sequenced in a study of T cell responses to AZD1222 COVID-19 vaccine (TCRdb year 2021). Preparation of the library involved the immunoSEQ multiplex PCR assay. The immuneACCESS repertoire file appears here via TCRdb, limited to in-frame rearrangements. These files lack a portion of the clones; in checked studies, under half of the deficit traces to unresolved V genes, and the cause of the others is not known. This sample comprises about 97,000 clones, about 88% of them detected only once. 2.8% of the sample is held by the ten biggest clonotypes. The sample's time point label is to be understood as: baseline before first vaccination. The sequencing used peripheral blood, collected on day 0 of AZD1222 vaccination. All receptors derive from an adult in good health.

The chain joins TRBV25-1 to TRBJ2-3; no firm D call. Germline V gene sequence: CDR1 MGHDK, CDR2 SYGVNS. With 6 bases removed from V and 1 base from J, the gap between germline ends came to 8 bases. The CDR3 consists of 13 residues. In DNA, the CDR3 is TGTGCCAGCAGCGATGGTGGCACAGATACGCAGTATTTT. It translates to CASSDGGTDTQYF.

This chain's CDR3 is CASSYYEGQKSPLHF. The DNA for the CDR3 is TGTGCCAGCAGTTACTATGAGGGACAGAAATCACCCCTCCACTTT. The chain couples TRBV6-5 to TRBJ1-6; 7 positions agree with TRBD1. The CDR3 length is 15 residues. V was pared by 1 base and J by 10 bases, with 7 bases of the junction left unmatched. In germline, CDR1 is MNHEY, CDR2 SVGAGI.

The V gene is TRBV28, the J gene TRBJ2-7; 8 bases agree with TRBD1. CDR1 MDHEN and CDR2 SYDVKM come from the germline V gene. This CDR3 comprises 15 residues. The J segment lost 2 bases and the V segment lost 2 bases, leaving 5 bases of the junction unmatched. In DNA form, the CDR3 reads TGTGCCAGCAGTTTACGGACAGGGAGGACCTACGAGCAGTACTTC. Residues: CASSLRTGRTYEQYF.

V is TRBV6-5 and J is TRBJ1-2; 9 nucleotides line up with TRBD1. This CDR3 has 15 residues. CDR1 is MNHEY and CDR2 is SVGAGI in the germline V gene. Trimming at V came to 2 bases and at J to 4 bases, leaving 5 bases not matched to a gene. CDR3 nucleotides: TGTGCCAGCAGTTACGGACAGGGGAGAAGCTATGGCTACACCTTC. It translates to CASSYGQGRSYGYTF.

This rearrangement joins TRBV5-1 to TRBJ2-7, with 9 positions matching TRBD1. The germline CDR1 and CDR2 sequences are SGHRS and YFSETQ. V shed 2 bases, J shed 2 bases, and the junction held 5 bases outside the gene matches. The CDR3 length is 15 residues. DNA for the CDR3: TGCGCCAGCAGCTTATCACAGGGGGCTGCCTACGAGCAGTACTTC. This gives the protein CASSLSQGAAYEQYF. The variable domain in full, completed from reference TRBV5-1 and TRBJ2-7, reads KAGVTQTPRYLIKTRGQQVTLSCSPISGHRSVSWYQQTPGQGLQFLFEYFSETQRNKGNFPGRFSGRQFSNSRSEMNVSTLELGDSALYLCASSLSQGAAYEQYFGPGTRLTVT.

In this sample, this clone turned up a few times. The chain links TRBV13 to TRBJ1-4, with 10 bases identical to TRBD1. With V trimmed by 3 bases and J by 0 bases, 4 bases remained unmatched. Per the germline V gene, CDR1 is PRHDT and CDR2 is FYEKMQ (reference sequence). This CDR3 has 17 amino acids. The chain's CDR3 is CASSFGQGVSTNEKLFF. CDR3 nucleotide sequence: TGTGCCAGCAGCTTCGGACAGGGGGTTTCAACTAATGAAAAACTGTTTTTT.